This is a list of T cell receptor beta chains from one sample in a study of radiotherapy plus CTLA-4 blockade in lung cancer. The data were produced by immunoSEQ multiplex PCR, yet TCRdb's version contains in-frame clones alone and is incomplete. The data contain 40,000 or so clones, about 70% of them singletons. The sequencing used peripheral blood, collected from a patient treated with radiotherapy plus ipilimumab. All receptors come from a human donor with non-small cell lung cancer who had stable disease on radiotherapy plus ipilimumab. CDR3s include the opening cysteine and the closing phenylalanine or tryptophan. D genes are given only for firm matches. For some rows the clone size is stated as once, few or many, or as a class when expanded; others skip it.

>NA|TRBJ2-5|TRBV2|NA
TGTGCCAGAGACCCTCACGGGGTCGGGGAGACCCAGTACTTC
CARDPHGVGETQYF
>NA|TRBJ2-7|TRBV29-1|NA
TGCAGCGTTCCAGGGGCCGACGAGCAGTACTTC
CSVPGADEQYF
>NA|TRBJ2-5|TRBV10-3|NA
TGTGCCATCAGTGAGTCCAGACTAGGGTTGGGGACCCAGTACTTC
CAISESRLGLGTQYF
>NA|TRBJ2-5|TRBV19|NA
TGTGCCAGTAGTTCCTCCGGGACTGTCCAAGAGACCCAGTACTTC
CASSSSGTVQETQYF
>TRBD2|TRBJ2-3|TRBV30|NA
TGTGCCTGGAGTGTACTGCTAGCGGGGGTCAATACGCAGTATTTT
CAWSVLLAGVNTQYF
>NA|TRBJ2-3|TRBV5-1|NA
TGCGCCAGCAGCTTAGGCTCCTATGGGACAGATACGCAGTATTTT
CASSLGSYGTDTQYF
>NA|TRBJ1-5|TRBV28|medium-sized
TGTGCCAGCAGTTCAACAGGGCACCTTCAGCCCCAGCATTTT
CASSSTGHLQPQHF
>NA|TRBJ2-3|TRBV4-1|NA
TGCGCCAGCAGCCAAGCTGGACTATCGTTAGATACGCAGTATTTT
CASSQAGLSLDTQYF
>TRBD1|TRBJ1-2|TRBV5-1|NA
TGCGCCAGCAGCGGGCTTACAGGGGACTACTATGGCTACACCTTC
CASSGLTGDYYGYTF
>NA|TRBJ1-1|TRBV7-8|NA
TGTGCCAGCAGCTTAGCTGTTACGGCTGAAGCTTTCTTT
CASSLAVTAEAFF
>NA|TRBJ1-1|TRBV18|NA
TGTGCCAGCTCACCACTAATCGGGAACACTGAAGCTTTCTTT
CASSPLIGNTEAFF
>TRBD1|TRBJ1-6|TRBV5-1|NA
TGCGCCAGCAGCCACAATCCTGGGACAGGGGTTATACCCCTCCACTTT
CASSHNPGTGVIPLHF
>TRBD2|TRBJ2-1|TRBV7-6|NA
TGTGCCAGCAGCCCGGCCCTTGGCCCTGGACTAGCGGGGGGCTCCCGGAGGAATGAGCAGTTCTTC
CASSPALGPGLAGGSRRNEQFF
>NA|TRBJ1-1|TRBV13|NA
TGTGCCAGCAGCTTAGCCTCGGGGGACACTGAAGCTTTCTTT
CASSLASGDTEAFF
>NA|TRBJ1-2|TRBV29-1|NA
TGCAGCGTTGAAGGCCCGACGGACTATGGCTACACCTTC
CSVEGPTDYGYTF
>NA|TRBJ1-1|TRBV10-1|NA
TGCGCCAGCAGTCCGGGACCCTACACTGAAGCTTTCTTT
CASSPGPYTEAFF
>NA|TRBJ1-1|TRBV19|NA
TGTGCCAGTACCACGAGACAGACTGAAGCTTTCTTT
CASTTRQTEAFF
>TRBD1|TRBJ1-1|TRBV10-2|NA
TGCGCCAGCAACCCGGACAGGGGGTTAACTGAAGCTTTCTTT
CASNPDRGLTEAFF
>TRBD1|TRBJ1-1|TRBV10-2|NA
TGCGCCAGCAGTGCGTATCGGACAGGGGGGACTGAAGCTTTCTTT
CASSAYRTGGTEAFF
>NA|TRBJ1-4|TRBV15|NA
TGTGCCACCAGCAGAGATCGGGGAACTAATGAAAAACTGTTTTTT
CATSRDRGTNEKLFF
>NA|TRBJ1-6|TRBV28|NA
TGTGCCAGCAGTTTTTGGGGGGGTTGCCACTTT
CASSFWGGCHF
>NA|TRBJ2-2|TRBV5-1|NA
TGCGCCAGCAGCTCGCTCCGGGACAAGAACACCGGGGAGCTGTTTTTT
CASSSLRDKNTGELFF
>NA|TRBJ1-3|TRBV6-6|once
TGTGCCAGCAGCGCGGGGAACTCTGGAAACACCATATATTTT
CASSAGNSGNTIYF
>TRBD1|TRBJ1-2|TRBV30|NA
TGTGCCTGGAGTCCCACAGGGGCGGGTGGCTACACCTTC
CAWSPTGAGGYTF
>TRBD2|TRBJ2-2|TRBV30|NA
TGTGCCTGGAGTTGGGGGGGCACCGGGGAGCTGTTTTTT
CAWSWGGTGELFF
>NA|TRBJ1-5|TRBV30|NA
TGTGCCTGGAGTGGAGGGGGGAGCAATCAGCCCCAGCATTTT
CAWSGGGSNQPQHF
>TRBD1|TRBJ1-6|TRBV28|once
TGTGCCAGCAGCCCCCGGACAGGCCATCCACCCCTCCACTTT
CASSPRTGHPPLHF
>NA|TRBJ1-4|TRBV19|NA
TGTGCCAGTAGTAGCGACCCTAATGAAAAACTGTTTTTT
CASSSDPNEKLFF
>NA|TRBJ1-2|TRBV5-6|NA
TGTGCCAGCAGCTTGTTGTCCAGGGGATCTAACTATGGCTACACCTTC
CASSLLSRGSNYGYTF